These T cell receptor beta chains were read from a single sample in a study of T cell repertoires in cytomegalovirus infection. TCRdb reprocessed the reads via MiXCR and lists one record per CDR3 protein. The repertoire holds about 200,000 distinct CDR3 sequences, with about a tenth as singletons. Material for sequencing was PBMCs. These receptor sequences come from a human donor in good health (CMV status not recorded). Some clones in this sample may be carry-over from other donors' samples. The conserved cysteine and the conserved F or W are not part of the CDR3 here. Fields, in order: J gene, V gene, CDR3 protein.

j_call: TRBJ2-4; v_call: TRBV28; cdr3_aa: ASRQGAKNIQY
j_call: TRBJ1-1; v_call: TRBV5-6; cdr3_aa: ASSLRGGGKAF
j_call: TRBJ2-1; v_call: TRBV6-1; cdr3_aa: ASSERGGSEQF
j_call: TRBJ2-1; v_call: TRBV7-8; cdr3_aa: ASSLGGPIAGDSYNEQF
j_call: TRBJ2-5; v_call: TRBV14; cdr3_aa: ASSQGWRKSGTAQETQY
j_call: TRBJ1-4; v_call: TRBV28; cdr3_aa: ASRRTVMNEKLF
j_call: TRBJ2-7; v_call: TRBV5-1; cdr3_aa: ASRSEDEQY
j_call: TRBJ1-5; v_call: TRBV7-9; cdr3_aa: ASSAGTGQQPQH
j_call: TRBJ2-7; v_call: TRBV5-1; cdr3_aa: ASSTLAGGTPEQY
j_call: TRBJ2-2; v_call: TRBV7-2; cdr3_aa: ASSDTTGELF
j_call: TRBJ2-6; v_call: TRBV19; cdr3_aa: ASSRTGRSGANVLT
j_call: TRBJ2-4; v_call: TRBV7-9; cdr3_aa: ASSQRDGGDIQY
j_call: TRBJ1-1; v_call: TRBV6-2/TRBV6-3; cdr3_aa: ASSYTNQGYEAF
j_call: TRBJ2-1; v_call: TRBV15; cdr3_aa: ATSRKTGFEQF
j_call: TRBJ2-7; v_call: TRBV11-2; cdr3_aa: ASSLGQALFEQY
j_call: TRBJ1-5; v_call: TRBV28; cdr3_aa: ASSLPRGQVQPQH
j_call: TRBJ2-7; v_call: TRBV7-8; cdr3_aa: ASSRERAPSYEQY
j_call: TRBJ2-5; v_call: TRBV28; cdr3_aa: ASSLSVAGGRGTQY
j_call: TRBJ2-3; v_call: TRBV4-3; cdr3_aa: ASSQTGGPLTDTQY
j_call: TRBJ2-5; v_call: TRBV10-3; cdr3_aa: AISKSEGVETQY
j_call: TRBJ1-1; v_call: TRBV25-1; cdr3_aa: ASSDDRATEAF
j_call: TRBJ2-1; v_call: TRBV7-3; cdr3_aa: ASSSQGGPINEQF
j_call: TRBJ2-5; v_call: TRBV5-1; cdr3_aa: ASSFSPGALETQY
j_call: TRBJ1-1; v_call: TRBV6-2/TRBV6-3; cdr3_aa: ASSYRTNTEAF
j_call: TRBJ2-7; v_call: TRBV7-2; cdr3_aa: ASSLERTSRREQY
j_call: TRBJ1-2; v_call: TRBV4-3; cdr3_aa: ASSQDWQHYGYT
j_call: TRBJ2-5; v_call: TRBV6-2/TRBV6-3; cdr3_aa: ASSPYEGDRPKETQY
j_call: TRBJ1-1; v_call: TRBV7-2; cdr3_aa: ASSFLQGNTEAF
j_call: TRBJ1-2; v_call: TRBV11-2; cdr3_aa: ASRAPGRKSYGYT
j_call: TRBJ1-1; v_call: TRBV2; cdr3_aa: ASSKGTEAF
j_call: TRBJ1-2; v_call: TRBV4-2; cdr3_aa: ASSQDETDGYGYT
j_call: TRBJ1-5; v_call: TRBV7-2; cdr3_aa: ASSLVGGFQPQH
j_call: TRBJ2-6; v_call: TRBV6-5; cdr3_aa: ASSYGRNTGANVLT
j_call: TRBJ1-6; v_call: TRBV7-2; cdr3_aa: ASRNQGLDNSPLH
j_call: TRBJ1-1; v_call: TRBV2; cdr3_aa: ASSVDAGAF
j_call: TRBJ2-2; v_call: TRBV7-2; cdr3_aa: ASSLGGAGVTGELF
j_call: TRBJ2-5; v_call: TRBV7-2; cdr3_aa: ASSGTGQLQETQY
j_call: TRBJ1-2; v_call: TRBV7-2; cdr3_aa: ASSSDTRGNYGYT
j_call: TRBJ1-1; v_call: TRBV6-5; cdr3_aa: ASSYSAGDRGAF
j_call: TRBJ2-1; v_call: TRBV7-2; cdr3_aa: ASSGTSGRAAYNEQF
j_call: TRBJ2-3; v_call: TRBV7-9; cdr3_aa: ASRSVTGPDTQY
j_call: TRBJ2-2; v_call: TRBV20-1; cdr3_aa: SVSRNTGELF
j_call: TRBJ2-6; v_call: TRBV10-3; cdr3_aa: AITRALSGANVLT
j_call: TRBJ1-5; v_call: TRBV12-3/TRBV12-4; cdr3_aa: ASSAQGKSNQPQH
j_call: TRBJ1-1; v_call: TRBV28; cdr3_aa: ASRDPRPGARAF
j_call: TRBJ2-7; v_call: TRBV7-2; cdr3_aa: ASSLALLARYEQY
j_call: TRBJ2-7; v_call: TRBV7-2; cdr3_aa: ASSLVFPGYEQY
j_call: TRBJ1-2; v_call: TRBV20-1; cdr3_aa: SASMRSEGYT
j_call: TRBJ2-6; v_call: TRBV25-1; cdr3_aa: ASSDSGARGANVLT
j_call: TRBJ1-1; v_call: TRBV20-1; cdr3_aa: SASGRGTEAF
j_call: TRBJ2-3; v_call: TRBV7-2; cdr3_aa: ASRAGQLTLADTQY